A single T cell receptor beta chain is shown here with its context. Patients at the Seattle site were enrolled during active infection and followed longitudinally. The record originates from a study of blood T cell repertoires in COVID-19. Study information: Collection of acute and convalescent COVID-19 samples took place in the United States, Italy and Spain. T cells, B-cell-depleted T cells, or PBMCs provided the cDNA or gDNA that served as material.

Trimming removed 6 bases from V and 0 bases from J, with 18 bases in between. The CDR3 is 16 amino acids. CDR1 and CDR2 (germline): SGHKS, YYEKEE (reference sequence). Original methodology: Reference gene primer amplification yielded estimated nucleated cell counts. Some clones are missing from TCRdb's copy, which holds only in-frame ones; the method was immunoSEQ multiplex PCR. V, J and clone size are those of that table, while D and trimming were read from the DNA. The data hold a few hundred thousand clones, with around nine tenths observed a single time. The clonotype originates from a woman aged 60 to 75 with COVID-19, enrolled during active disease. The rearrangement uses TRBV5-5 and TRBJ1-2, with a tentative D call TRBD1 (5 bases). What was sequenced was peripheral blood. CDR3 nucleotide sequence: TGTGCCAGCAACTCAAGATGGGGGGAGGCTAACTATGGCTACACCTTC. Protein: CASNSRWGEANYGYTF.